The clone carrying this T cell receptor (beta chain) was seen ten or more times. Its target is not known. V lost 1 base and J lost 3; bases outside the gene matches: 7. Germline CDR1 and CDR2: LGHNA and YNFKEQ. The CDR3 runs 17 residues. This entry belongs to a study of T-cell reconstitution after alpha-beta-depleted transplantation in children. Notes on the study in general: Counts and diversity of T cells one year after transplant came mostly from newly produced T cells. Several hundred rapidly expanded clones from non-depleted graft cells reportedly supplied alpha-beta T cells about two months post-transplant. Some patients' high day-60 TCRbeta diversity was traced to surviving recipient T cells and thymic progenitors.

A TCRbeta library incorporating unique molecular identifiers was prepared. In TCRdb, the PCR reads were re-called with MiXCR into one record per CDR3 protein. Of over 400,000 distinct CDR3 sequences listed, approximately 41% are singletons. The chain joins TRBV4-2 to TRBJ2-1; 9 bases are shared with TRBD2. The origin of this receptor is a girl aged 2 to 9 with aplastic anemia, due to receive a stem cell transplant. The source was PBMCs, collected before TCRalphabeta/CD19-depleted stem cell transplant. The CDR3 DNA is TGTGCCAGCAGCCAAGTCCAACCTAGCGGGAACTACAATGAGCAGTTCTTC. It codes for CASSQVQPSGNYNEQFF.